This T cell receptor (beta chain) came from a study of regulatory T cells in long-lasting Graves disease. Time point indicated: newly diagnosed GD, antithyroid drugs for less than 3 months. After RNA was extracted from PBMCs, the TCR library was made from it. Study findings and constraints: A limited number of samples was an acknowledged limitation.

Assembly of TCR beta libraries relied on iRepertoire HTBI primers together with Arm-PCR of CDR3 regions. TCRdb analysed the multiplex PCR reads with MiXCR anew, one entry per CDR3 protein. The data contain a few hundred thousand distinct CDR3 sequences, around a sixth of them singletons. Germline V gene lookup returns CDR1 MNHEY and CDR2 SVGEGT. CDR3 size: 19 residues. The V and J ends lost 0 bases and 10 bases respectively, with 27 bases between them. This clonotype was picked up many times. Its target is unknown. The same data also contributed to another study, on T cells in Graves' hyperthyroidism and ophthalmopathy. As reported in that work: An initial round of RT-PCR targeting the TCR CDR3 relied on the HTBI primer set. Ophthalmopathy was predicted by the model a median of about six months ahead of onset.

The material sequenced was peripheral blood mononuclear cells (PBMCs), taken at new diagnosis, from a patient treated with antithyroid drugs. The chain joins TRBV6-2 or TRBV6-3 to TRBJ1-4; D gene uncertain. The source is a woman aged 25 to 39 with Graves disease. The CDR3 DNA sequence: TGTGCCAGCAGTTACTCCTACCAAGGAACCCCCGGTGCGTTTGGAAAACTGTTTTTT. Residues: CASSYSYQGTPGAFGKLFF.